These T cell receptor beta chains were read from a single sample in a study of a mutant IDH1 vaccine in newly diagnosed glioma. Antigen specificity for these receptors is unknown. The repertoire was sequenced with immunoSEQ multiplex PCR; TCRdb's copy has only in-frame clones and lacks some. Of around 120,000 clones listed, 80% are singletons. The sequencing used PBMCs, collected from a glioma patient whose treatment included an IDH1 peptide vaccine. These receptors all stem from a man aged 40-49 years with glioma. CDR3s include the opening cysteine and the closing phenylalanine or tryptophan. Fields, in order: V gene, CDR3 length, D gene, J gene, clone size, CDR3 protein, CDR3 DNA. The D gene is left open where the match is weak. Part of the rows lack a size; the others show once, few, many or a class for expanded clones.

TRBV5-1	21	NA	TRBJ2-6	NA	CASSLTGALAGAVSGANVLTF	TGCGCCAGCAGCTTGACAGGAGCGCTGGCGGGGGCCGTATCTGGGGCCAACGTCCTGACTTTC
TRBV27	17	TRBD2	TRBJ2-7	NA	CASSLVGLAGRSYEQYF	TGTGCCAGCAGTTTAGTGGGACTAGCGGGCCGCTCCTACGAGCAGTACTTC
TRBV10-1	13	TRBD1	TRBJ2-7	few	CASADREVGEQYF	TGCGCCAGTGCGGACAGGGAGGTGGGCGAGCAGTACTTC
TRBV19	15	TRBD2	TRBJ2-7	few	CASSPTSGGSYEQYF	TGTGCCAGTAGCCCGACTAGCGGGGGATCCTACGAGCAGTACTTC
TRBV19	11	TRBD1	TRBJ1-4	few	CATGTGVKLFF	TGTGCCACAGGGACAGGGGTTAAACTGTTTTTT
TRBV5-8	14	NA	TRBJ1-1	NA	CASSLRGVNTEAFF	TGTGCCAGCAGCTTGAGGGGGGTGAACACTGAAGCTTTCTTT
TRBV2	13	TRBD1	TRBJ1-2	NA	CASSVGTGAGYTF	TGTGCCAGCAGTGTCGGGACAGGGGCTGGCTACACCTTC
TRBV7-2	15	TRBD1	TRBJ2-5	NA	CASSLMGQGRETQYF	TGTGCCAGCAGCTTAATGGGACAGGGTAGAGAGACCCAGTACTTC
TRBV12-5	12	NA	TRBJ1-1	few	CASGLPTTEAFF	TGTGCTAGTGGTTTGCCTACCACTGAAGCTTTCTTT
TRBV5-4	15	TRBD1	TRBJ1-2	NA	CASINFDRARYGYTF	TGTGCCAGCATCAACTTTGACAGGGCAAGGTATGGCTACACCTTC
TRBV30	12	NA	TRBJ2-3	NA	CASGSSEGTQYF	TGTGCGTCCGGTTCAAGCGAGGGTACGCAGTATTTT
TRBV6-6	16	TRBD1	TRBJ1-5	NA	CASSYSGTASNQPQHF	TGTGCCAGCAGTTACTCCGGGACAGCAAGCAATCAGCCCCAGCATTTT
TRBV10-3	15	NA	TRBJ1-2	NA	CAISSPTDSNYGYTF	TGTGCCATCAGTTCCCCAACAGACAGCAACTATGGCTACACCTTC
TRBV4-3	15	TRBD1	TRBJ2-7	NA	CASSQGGQGAYEQYF	TGCGCCAGCAGCCAAGGGGGACAGGGCGCCTACGAGCAGTACTTC